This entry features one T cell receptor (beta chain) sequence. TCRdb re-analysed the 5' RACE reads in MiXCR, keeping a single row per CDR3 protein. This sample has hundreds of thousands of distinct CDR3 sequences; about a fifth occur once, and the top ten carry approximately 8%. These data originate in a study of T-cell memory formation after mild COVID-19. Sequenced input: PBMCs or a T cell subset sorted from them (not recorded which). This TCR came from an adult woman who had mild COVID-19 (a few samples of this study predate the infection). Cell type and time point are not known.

This CDR3 reads CASSLPRDREVDTGELFF. The CDR3 bases are TGCGCCAGCAGCTTGCCCCGGGACAGGGAGGTGGACACCGGGGAGCTGTTTTTT. The chain links TRBV5-1 to TRBJ2-2, with 9 bases identical to TRBD1. The CDR3 sequence is 18 residues long. V was clipped by 1 base and J by 3 bases; unmatched bases: 10. Germline values: CDR1 SGHRS, CDR2 YFSETQ. The full variable domain, in which reference TRBV5-1 and TRBJ2-2 provide the parts outside the CDR3, is KAGVTQTPRYLIKTRGQQVTLSCSPISGHRSVSWYQQTPGQGLQFLFEYFSETQRNKGNFPGRFSGRQFSNSRSEMNVSTLELGDSALYLCASSLPRDREVDTGELFFGEGSRLTVL.